One TCR beta chain is described in this entry. Its specificity is not known. This entry comes from a study of shared clonotypes between healthy human individuals. The method was immunoSEQ multiplex PCR; TCRdb's version includes in-frame clones alone and lacks a portion of them. The repertoire holds approximately 1,500,000 clones, with around 97% as singletons. General study results and limits: Clonotypes not shared had lower generation probabilities than those common to all four donors. Generally, estimated richness proved larger in naive subsets than it did in memory subsets. Across several donors, naive CD4 shared 4.5% to 6%, naive CD8 more than 3%, memory CD4 roughly 2.3%, memory CD8 roughly 0.37%. The sampled material consisted only of blood, and tissue repertoires are likely to differ.

This CDR3 contains 10 residues. Trimming took 4 bases from V and 12 from J, leaving 10 bases between them. Germline lookup yields CDR1 SQVTM and CDR2 ANQGSEA. The genes are TRBV29-1 and TRBJ2-1; D gene unclear. The sequence derives from a man aged 25-40 years in good health. The specimen was naive CD4+ T cells sorted from blood. As for subset: CD45RA+ positively selected. CDR3 DNA sequence: TGCAGCGTTGCAGGCTGGGCGCAGTTCTTC. Translation gives CSVAGWAQFF.